One T cell receptor (beta chain) is described in this entry. What it binds is unknown. TCRdb's copy holds only in-frame clones and misses some; the assay was immunoSEQ multiplex PCR. This table has around 32,000 clones, roughly 87% appearing once. The data belong to a study of a mutant IDH1 vaccine in newly diagnosed glioma. Study conclusions and caveats: Among all patients, vaccine-induced immune responses occurred in approximately 94%.

Time point meaning: week 5, during vaccination. Doses consisted of 300 ug of mutant IDH1 20-mer peptide each, paired with topical imiquimod. Trimming removed 2 bases at V and 0 bases at J, with 10 bases between. The germline gives CDR1 SGHDT, CDR2 YYEEEE. CDR3 length: 15 residues. Sequences were derived from peripheral blood mononuclear cells (PBMCs), sampled from a glioma patient whose treatment included an IDH1 peptide vaccine. This receptor was obtained from a woman in her 40s with glioma. Some clones in this sample may be carry-over from other donors' samples. This chain connects TRBV5-6 to TRBJ2-3; D is perhaps TRBD2 (6 bases). DNA for the CDR3: TGTGCCAGCAGCTTTAAAAGCGGGAGCACAGATACGCAGTATTTT. Encoded protein: CASSFKSGSTDTQYF. The whole variable domain, remainder taken from reference TRBV5-6 and TRBJ2-3, is DAGVTQSPTHLIKTRGQQVTLRCSPKSGHDTVSWYQQALGQGPQFIFQYYEEEERQRGNFPDRFSGHQFPNYSSELNVNALLLGDSALYLCASSFKSGSTDTQYFGPGTRLTVL.